This T cell receptor (beta chain) was identified in a study of blood T cells in healthy people across ages. Together with a sample-barcoded 5' primer, a J-beta primer mix was included in a second PCR lasting about 6 to 11 cycles. TCRdb reprocessed the 5' RACE reads via MiXCR and lists one record per CDR3 protein. The sample contains around 670,000 distinct CDR3 sequences, about 28% of which appear only once. Study-wide findings and caveats: Naive and antigen-experienced cells were not separated, limiting conclusive comparison.

This clonotype was recorded many times. The antigen is unknown. This CDR3 is 14 amino acids long. V shed 6 bases and J 10 bases; nucleotides not matched to a gene: 11. In germline, CDR1 is LGHNA, CDR2 YNFKEQ. J is TRBJ2-1 and V is TRBV4-2, with 8 bases that match TRBD2. The TCR sequence derives from a woman aged 80 or over in good health. The sequencing sample was made of blood. The CDR3 DNA sequence: TGTGCCAGCAGTCGGACTAGCTCCCCAATCGAGCAGTTCTTC. Translated: CASSRTSSPIEQFF.